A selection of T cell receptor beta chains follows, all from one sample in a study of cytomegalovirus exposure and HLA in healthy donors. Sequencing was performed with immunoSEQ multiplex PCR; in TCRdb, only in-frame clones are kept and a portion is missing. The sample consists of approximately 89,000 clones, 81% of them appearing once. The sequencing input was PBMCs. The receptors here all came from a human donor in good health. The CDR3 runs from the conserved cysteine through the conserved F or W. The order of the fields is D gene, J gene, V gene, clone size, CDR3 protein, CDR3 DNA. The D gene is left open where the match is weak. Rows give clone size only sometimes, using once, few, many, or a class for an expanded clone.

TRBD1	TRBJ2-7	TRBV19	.	CASRTGGEAAQYF	TGTGCCAGTAGGACAGGGGGCGAAGCCGCGCAGTACTTC
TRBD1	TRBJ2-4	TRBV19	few	CASTGGQGLAKNIQYF	TGTGCCAGTACCGGTGGACAGGGCTTGGCCAAAAACATTCAGTACTTC
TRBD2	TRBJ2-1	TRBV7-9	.	CASSRTSGKELNEQFF	TGTGCCAGCAGCAGGACTAGCGGGAAAGAACTCAATGAGCAGTTCTTC
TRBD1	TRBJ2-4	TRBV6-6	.	CASSYSEAGGQYF	TGTGCCAGCAGTTACTCCGAGGCAGGGGGACAGTACTTC
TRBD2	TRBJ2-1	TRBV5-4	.	CASFLGLAGGRTYNEQFF	TGTGCCAGCTTCTTAGGACTAGCGGGAGGCCGAACCTACAATGAGCAGTTCTTC
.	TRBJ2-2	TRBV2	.	CASSARLACFF	TGTGCCAGCAGTGCTCGGCTAGCGTGCTTTTTT
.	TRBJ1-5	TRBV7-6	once	CASSFYGGGQPQHF	TGTGCCAGCAGCTTTTACGGGGGTGGGCAGCCCCAGCATTTT
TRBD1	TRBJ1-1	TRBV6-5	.	CASSYGDREEEAFF	TGTGCCAGCAGTTACGGGGACAGGGAGGAAGAAGCTTTCTTT
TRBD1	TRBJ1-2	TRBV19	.	CASSNPPGGQGYTF	TGTGCCAGTAGTAACCCACCAGGGGGCCAGGGCTACACCTTC
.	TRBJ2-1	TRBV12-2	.	CASRPQGNEQFF	TGTGCAAGTCGCCCCCAGGGGAATGAGCAGTTCTTC
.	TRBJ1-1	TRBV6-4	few	CASSGKKQSRCKAFF	TGTGCCAGCAGCGGTAAGAAACAGTCGCGATGCAAAGCTTTCTTT
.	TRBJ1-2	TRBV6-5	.	CASSYSSGGADGYTF	TGTGCCAGCAGTTACTCCTCTGGGGGGGCGGATGGCTACACCTTC
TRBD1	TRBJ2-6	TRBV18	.	CASSFFDRASSGANVLTF	TGTGCCAGCTCATTTTTTGACAGGGCTAGCTCTGGGGCCAACGTCCTGACTTTC
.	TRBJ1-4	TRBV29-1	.	CSAGSVEKLFF	TGCAGCGCCGGGAGTGTCGAAAAACTGTTTTTT
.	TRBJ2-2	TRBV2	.	CASYPGDHTGELFF	TGTGCCAGCTATCCGGGGGATCACACCGGGGAGCTGTTTTTT
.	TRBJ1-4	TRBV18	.	CASSLMEGTNEKLFF	TGTGCCAGCTCCCTTATGGAGGGGACTAATGAAAAACTGTTTTTT
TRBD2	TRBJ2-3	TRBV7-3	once	CASSLKGVASGGTDTQYF	TGTGCCAGCAGCTTAAAGGGGGTGGCTAGCGGGGGGACAGATACGCAGTATTTT
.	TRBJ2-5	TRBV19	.	CASSSQRGETQYF	TGTGCCAGTAGTTCCCAGAGAGGAGAGACCCAGTACTTC
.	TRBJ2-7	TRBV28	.	CASSPGYSYEQYF	TGTGCCAGCAGCCCGGGTTACTCCTACGAGCAGTACTTC
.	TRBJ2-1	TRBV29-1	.	CSVQRGLGNNEQFF	TGCAGCGTTCAAAGGGGGTTGGGGAACAATGAGCAGTTCTTC
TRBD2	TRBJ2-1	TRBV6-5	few	CASSSSAAGGGEQFF	TGTGCCAGCAGTTCAAGCGCGGCGGGAGGGGGTGAGCAGTTCTTC
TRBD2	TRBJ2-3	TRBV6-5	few	CASSYWTSGTDTQYF	TGTGCCAGCAGTTACTGGACTAGCGGCACAGATACGCAGTATTTT
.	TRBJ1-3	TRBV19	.	CASSELKGETGNTIYF	TGTGCCAGTAGTGAGCTGAAGGGGGAAACTGGAAACACCATATATTTT
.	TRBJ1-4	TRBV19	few	CASSMGGKQNEKLFF	TGTGCCAGTAGTATGGGGGGAAAGCAGAATGAAAAACTGTTTTTT
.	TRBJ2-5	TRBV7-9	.	CASSFGGETQYF	TGTGCCAGCAGCTTTGGGGGGGAGACCCAGTACTTC
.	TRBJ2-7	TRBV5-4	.	CASSLRGSYEQYF	TGTGCCAGCAGCTTGCGGGGTTCCTACGAGCAGTACTTC
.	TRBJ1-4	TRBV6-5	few	CASSSGHATNEKLFF	TGTGCCAGCAGTTCCGGACACGCAACTAATGAAAAACTGTTTTTT
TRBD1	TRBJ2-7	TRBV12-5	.	CASGFSGTGDYEQYF	TGTGCTAGTGGTTTCTCTGGGACAGGTGACTACGAGCAGTACTTC